This TCR beta chain was identified during a study of T cells in Graves' hyperthyroidism and ophthalmopathy. Study as a whole: Any treatment followed the collection of peripheral blood at initial diagnosis. Study results and limitations: Most expanded thyroid clonotypes above 0.001 recurred in blood. Model-based prediction identified ophthalmopathy a median roughly 6.1 months prior to its onset.

This clonotype has a count of ten or more. Its antigen is not known. RNA transcripts were the template for amplifying TCR beta CDR3 regions. The HTBI primer set drove a first-round RT-PCR of the TCR CDR3. TCRdb re-derived calls from the multiplex PCR reads in MiXCR, one entry per CDR3 protein. Of roughly 240,000 distinct CDR3 sequences listed, about 17% are singletons. V shed 5 bases, J shed 3 bases, and the junction held 8 bases outside the gene matches. CDR3 length equals 14 residues. Germline CDR1 is DFQATT and CDR2 is SNEGSKA (reference sequence). Sequenced sample: blood. This chain links TRBV20-1 with TRBJ1-2, with 8 bases aligning to TRBD1. This clonotype was obtained from a woman younger than 35 with Graves' ophthalmopathy. CDR3 sequence reads: CSADPDRVDYGYTF. CDR3 DNA: TGCAGTGCTGATCCGGACAGGGTTGACTATGGCTACACCTTC.